This note documents a single TCR beta chain sequence. Profiling relied on immunoSEQ multiplex PCR, and the TCRdb table lists in-frame clones only, not all of them. The sample carries about 120,000 clones, just under 95% recorded once. Germline CDR1 and CDR2: ENHRY and SYGVKD. The J segment lost 6 bases and the V segment lost 4 bases, leaving 2 bases of the junction unmatched. CDR3 size: 15 residues. The sample comes from a study of siplizumab effects on memory and regulatory T cells. This receptor was identified in a human donor in good health. The chain couples TRBV10-3 to TRBJ2-1; 14 nucleotides agree with TRBD2. Sequenced: non-Treg CD4+ T cells sorted from blood. The CDR3 DNA sequence: TGTGCCATCAGTGCGACTAGCGGGGGGGCCAATGAGCAGTTCTTC. Encoded protein: CAISATSGGANEQFF.